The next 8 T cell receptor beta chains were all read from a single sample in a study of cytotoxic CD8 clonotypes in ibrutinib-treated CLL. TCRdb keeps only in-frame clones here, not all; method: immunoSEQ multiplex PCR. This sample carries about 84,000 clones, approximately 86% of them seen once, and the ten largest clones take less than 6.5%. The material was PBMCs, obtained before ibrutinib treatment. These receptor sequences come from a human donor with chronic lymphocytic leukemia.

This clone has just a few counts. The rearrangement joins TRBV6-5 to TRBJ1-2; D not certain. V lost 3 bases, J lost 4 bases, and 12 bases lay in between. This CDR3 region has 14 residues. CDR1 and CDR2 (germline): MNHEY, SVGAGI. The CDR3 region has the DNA TGTGCCAGCAGTTATCGGGAGGTCGGCTATGGCTACACCTTC. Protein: CASSYREVGYGYTF.

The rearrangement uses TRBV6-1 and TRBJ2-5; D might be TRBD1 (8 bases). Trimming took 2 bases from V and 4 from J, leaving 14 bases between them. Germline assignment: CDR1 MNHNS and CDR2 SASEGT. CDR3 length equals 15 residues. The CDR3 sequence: CASSEQTGGGETQYF. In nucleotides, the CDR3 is TGTGCCAGCAGTGAACAAACAGGGGGGGGAGAGACCCAGTACTTC.

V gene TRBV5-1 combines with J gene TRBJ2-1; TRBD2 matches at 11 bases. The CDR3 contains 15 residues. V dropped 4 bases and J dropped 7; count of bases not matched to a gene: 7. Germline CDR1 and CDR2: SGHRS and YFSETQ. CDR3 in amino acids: CASSPLAGGSNEQFF. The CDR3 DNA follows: TGCGCCAGCAGCCCCCTAGCGGGAGGTAGTAATGAGCAGTTCTTC.

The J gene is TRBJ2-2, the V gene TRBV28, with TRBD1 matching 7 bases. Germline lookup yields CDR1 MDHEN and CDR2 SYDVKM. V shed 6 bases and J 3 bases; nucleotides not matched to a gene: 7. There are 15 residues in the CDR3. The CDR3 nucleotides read TGTGCCAGCAGGCCCGGGACAGCTTACACCGGGGAGCTGTTTTTT. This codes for CASRPGTAYTGELFF.

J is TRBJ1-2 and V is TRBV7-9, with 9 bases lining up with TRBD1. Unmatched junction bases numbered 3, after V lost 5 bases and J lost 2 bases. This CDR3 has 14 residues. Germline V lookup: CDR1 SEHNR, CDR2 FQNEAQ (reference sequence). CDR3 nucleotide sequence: TGTGCCAGCAGCGGAGGACAGGGGAACTATGGCTACACCTTC. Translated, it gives CASSGGQGNYGYTF.

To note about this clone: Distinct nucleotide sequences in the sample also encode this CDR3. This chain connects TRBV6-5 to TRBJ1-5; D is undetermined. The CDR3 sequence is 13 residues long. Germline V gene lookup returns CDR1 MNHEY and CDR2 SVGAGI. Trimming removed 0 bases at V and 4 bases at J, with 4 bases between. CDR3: CASSYSRNQPQHF. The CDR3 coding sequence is TGTGCCAGCAGTTACTCCCGAAATCAGCCCCAGCATTTT.

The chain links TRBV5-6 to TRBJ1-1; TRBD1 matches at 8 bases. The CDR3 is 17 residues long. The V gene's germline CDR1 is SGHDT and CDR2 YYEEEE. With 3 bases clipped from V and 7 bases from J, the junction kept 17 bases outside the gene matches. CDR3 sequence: CASSSRDLGQGYVEAFF. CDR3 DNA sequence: TGTGCCAGCAGCTCGAGAGACCTTGGACAGGGTTATGTTGAAGCTTTCTTT.

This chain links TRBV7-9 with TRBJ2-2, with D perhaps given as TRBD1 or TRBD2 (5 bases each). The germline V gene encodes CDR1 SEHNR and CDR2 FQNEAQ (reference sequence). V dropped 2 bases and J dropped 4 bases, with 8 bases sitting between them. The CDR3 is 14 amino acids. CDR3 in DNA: TGTGCCAGCAGCTTATTTGGGGGCACCGGGGAGCTGTTTTTT. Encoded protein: CASSLFGGTGELFF.